The 10 T cell receptor beta chains below were found in one sample sequenced in a study of blood T cell repertoires in COVID-19. The method was immunoSEQ multiplex PCR; TCRdb's version includes in-frame clones alone and lacks a portion of them. The sample gives about 410,000 clones, approximately 89% of which show up once; around 1.5% is in the top ten. Source material: peripheral blood. These TCRs come from a woman between 40 and 55 years old with COVID-19, enrolled during active disease.

The rearrangement joins TRBV7-2 to TRBJ1-2; 10 positions match TRBD1. The V segment lost 5 bases and the J segment 4 bases; nucleotides outside the gene matches: 10. Germline lookup yields CDR1 SGHTA and CDR2 FQGNSA. This CDR3 is built from 16 residues. Here the CDR3 reads CASSPQTGGLSYGYTF. CDR3 nucleotides: TGTGCCAGCAGCCCTCAGACAGGGGGCTTGAGCTATGGCTACACCTTC.

This clone appeared a single time. The V gene is TRBV5-1, the J gene TRBJ2-5, with D possibly matching TRBD2 (6 bases). V was shortened by 4 bases and J by 0 bases, with 13 bases between the two germline ends. The CDR3 contains 15 residues. CDR1 SGHRS and CDR2 YFSETQ come from the germline V gene. The CDR3 here is CASSLGTDYQETQYF. The CDR3 DNA sequence: TGCGCCAGCAGCCTAGGGACTGATTACCAAGAGACCCAGTACTTC.

The V and J genes are TRBV4-3 and TRBJ1-5, with D possibly matching TRBD1 (6 bases). Germline-derived CDR1 and CDR2 are LGHNA and YSLEER. The length of the CDR3 is 15 residues. Trimming left V 0 bases short and J 10 bases short, with 16 bases between. The CDR3 loop reads CASSQDFQAGTPQHF. In nucleotides, the CDR3 is TGCGCCAGCAGCCAAGATTTTCAGGCAGGGACACCCCAGCATTTT.

This clone has only one observation. V gene TRBV7-9 combines with J gene TRBJ1-2, with 8 nucleotides matching TRBD1. Trimming removed 5 bases from V and 8 bases from J; junction bases left unmatched: 13. The germline V gene encodes CDR1 SEHNR and CDR2 FQNEAQ (reference sequence). The CDR3 covers 15 residues. This chain's CDR3 is CASSVGQGISGGYTF. CDR3 bases: TGTGCCAGCAGCGTAGGACAGGGAATAAGTGGGGGCTACACCTTC.

The chain is built from TRBV29-1 and TRBJ1-5; the D is unclear. The germline V and J ends were trimmed by 5 bases and 1 base, with 9 bases remaining between them. The CDR3 runs to 13 residues. Germline V gene sequence: CDR1 SQVTM, CDR2 ANQGSEA. CDR3: CSVLTRSNQPQHF. CDR3 nucleotides: TGCAGCGTTTTAACTCGGAGCAATCAGCCCCAGCATTTT.

This chain joins TRBV19 and TRBJ2-7, with a weak D call TRBD2 (5 bases). This CDR3 is built from 13 residues. The V gene's germline CDR1 is LNHDA and CDR2 SQIVND (reference sequence). Trimming removed 3 bases at V and 3 bases at J, with 9 bases between. For the CDR3, the DNA is TGTGCCAGTAGTATCCGGACTTACTACGAGCAGTACTTC. Protein sequence: CASSIRTYYEQYF. Looking up the rest from reference TRBV19 and TRBJ2-7 gives the full variable domain: DGGITQSPKYLFRKEGQNVTLSCEQNLNHDAMYWYRQDPGQGLRLIYYSQIVNDFQKGDIAEGYSVSREKKESFPLTVTSAQKNPTAFYLCASSIRTYYEQYFGPGTRLTVT.

The chain carries TRBV27 and TRBJ2-1, with no clear D. Germline V gene data show CDR1 as MNHEY and CDR2 as SMNVEV (reference sequence). With 2 bases removed from V and 1 base from J, the gap between germline ends came to 9 bases. The CDR3 covers 15 residues. In nucleotides, the CDR3 is TGTGCCAGCAGTTTAATTGGGCTGTCCTACAATGAGCAGTTCTTC. Its translation is CASSLIGLSYNEQFF.

This rearrangement joins TRBV27 to TRBJ2-7, with a possible D match to TRBD2 (6 bases). V lost 5 bases, J lost 2 bases, and 10 bases lay in between. CDR1 and CDR2 (germline): MNHEY, SMNVEV (reference sequence). CDR3 length: 13 residues. The CDR3 bases are TGTGCCAGCAGTCGGGAGAATCCCTACGAGCAGTACTTC. Its translation is CASSRENPYEQYF.

The rearrangement links TRBV6-2 or TRBV6-3 to TRBJ1-2; TRBD1 agrees at 9 bases. Unmatched junction bases numbered 12, after V lost 3 bases and J lost 1 base. CDR1 is MNHEY and CDR2 is SVGEGT in the germline V gene. The CDR3 extends over 18 amino acids. In DNA, the CDR3 is TGTGCCAGCAGTTATGGCACAGGGGGCGCGGTATTTAACTATGGCTACACCTTC. Translated, it gives CASSYGTGGAVFNYGYTF.

This clone was recorded a few times. The rearrangement links TRBV9 to TRBJ1-2, with TRBD1 matching over 10 bases. V lost 8 bases, J lost 6 bases, and 10 bases stayed unmatched. The length of the CDR3 is 14 residues. Looked up from germline, CDR1 is SGDLS and CDR2 is YYNGEE. CDR3 in DNA: TGTGCCAGTCGAACCGGGACAGGGGACCATGGCTACACCTTC. As protein: CASRTGTGDHGYTF. The variable domain in full, completed from reference TRBV9 and TRBJ1-2, reads DSGVTQTPKHLITATGQRVTLRCSPRSGDLSVYWYQQSLDQGLQFLIQYYNGEERAKGNILERFSAQQFPDLHSELNLSSLELGDSALYFCASRTGTGDHGYTFGSGTRLTVV.